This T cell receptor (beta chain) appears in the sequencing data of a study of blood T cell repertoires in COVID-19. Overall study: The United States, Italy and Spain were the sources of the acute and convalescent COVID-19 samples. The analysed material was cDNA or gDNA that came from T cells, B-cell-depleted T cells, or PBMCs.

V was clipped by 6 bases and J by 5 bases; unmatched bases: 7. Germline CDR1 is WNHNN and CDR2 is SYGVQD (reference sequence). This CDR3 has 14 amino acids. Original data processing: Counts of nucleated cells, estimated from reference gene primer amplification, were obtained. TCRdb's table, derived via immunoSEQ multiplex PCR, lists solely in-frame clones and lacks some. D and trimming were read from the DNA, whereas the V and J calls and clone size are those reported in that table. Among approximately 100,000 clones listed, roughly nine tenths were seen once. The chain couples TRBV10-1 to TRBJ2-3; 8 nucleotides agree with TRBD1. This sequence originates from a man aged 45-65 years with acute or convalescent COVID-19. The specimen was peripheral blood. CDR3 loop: CASRLGQGGDTQYF. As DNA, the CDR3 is TGCGCCAGCAGACTAGGACAGGGAGGAGATACGCAGTATTTT.